This TCR beta chain originates from a study of OX40 agonist ivuxolimab in advanced cancers. The CDR3 spans 14 residues. The V end lost 2 bases, the J end lost 7 bases, and 12 bases lay between the germline ends. The germline V gene has CDR1 SNHLY and CDR2 FYNNEI. Repertoires were generated with immunoSEQ multiplex PCR, while TCRdb's copy carries only in-frame clones and drops some. This sample yields around 76,000 clones, of which just over 85% are seen a single time; about 2.7% belongs to the top ten. The receptor's source is an adult with an advanced solid tumor such as melanoma, head and neck, liver or kidney cancer. The chain is built from TRBV2 and TRBJ1-5; D possibly corresponds to TRBD1 (6 bases). The sequencing used CD4+ or CD8+ T cells sorted from blood, collected in a trial of the OX40 agonist ivuxolimab. The CDR3: CASSEQGWGQPQHF. For the CDR3, the DNA is TGTGCCAGCAGTGAACAGGGGTGGGGACAGCCCCAGCATTTT.